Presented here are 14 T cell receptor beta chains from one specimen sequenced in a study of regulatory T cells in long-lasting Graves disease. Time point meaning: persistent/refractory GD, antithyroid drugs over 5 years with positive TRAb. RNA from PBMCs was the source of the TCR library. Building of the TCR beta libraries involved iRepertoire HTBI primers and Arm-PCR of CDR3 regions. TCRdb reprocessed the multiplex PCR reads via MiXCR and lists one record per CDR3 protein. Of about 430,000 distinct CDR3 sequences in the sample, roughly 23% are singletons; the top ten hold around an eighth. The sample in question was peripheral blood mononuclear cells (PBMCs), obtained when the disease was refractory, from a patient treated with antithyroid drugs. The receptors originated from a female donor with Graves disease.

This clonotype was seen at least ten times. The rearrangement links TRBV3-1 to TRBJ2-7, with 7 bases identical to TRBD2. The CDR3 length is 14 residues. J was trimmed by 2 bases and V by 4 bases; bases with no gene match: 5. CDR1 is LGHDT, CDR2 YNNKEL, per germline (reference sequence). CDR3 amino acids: CASSPMGGAYEQYF. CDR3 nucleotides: TGTGCCAGCAGCCCGATGGGGGGGGCCTACGAGCAGTACTTC.

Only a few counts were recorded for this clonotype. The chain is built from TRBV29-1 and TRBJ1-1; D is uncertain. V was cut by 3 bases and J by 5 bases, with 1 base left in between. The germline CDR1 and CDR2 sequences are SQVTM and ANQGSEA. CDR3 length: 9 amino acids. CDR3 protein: CSVETEAFF. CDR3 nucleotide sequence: TGCAGCGTTGAGACTGAAGCTTTCTTT.

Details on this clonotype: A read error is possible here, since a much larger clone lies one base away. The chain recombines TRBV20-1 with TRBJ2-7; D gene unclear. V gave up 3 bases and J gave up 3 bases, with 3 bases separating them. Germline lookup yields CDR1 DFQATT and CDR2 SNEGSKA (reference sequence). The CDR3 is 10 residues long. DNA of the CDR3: TGCAGTGCTAGTTTCTACGAGCAGTACTTC. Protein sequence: CSASFYEQYF.

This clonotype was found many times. The CDR3 here is CASSLFTAGFEAFF. As DNA, the CDR3 is TGTGCCAGCAGTTTATTTACGGCAGGGTTTGAAGCTTTCTTT. The chain has TRBV28 and TRBJ1-1; D is perhaps TRBD1 (5 bases). The CDR3 contains 14 residues. The germline V and J ends were trimmed by 1 base and 7 bases, with 13 bases remaining between them. Germline CDR1 reads MDHEN; CDR2 reads SYDVKM.

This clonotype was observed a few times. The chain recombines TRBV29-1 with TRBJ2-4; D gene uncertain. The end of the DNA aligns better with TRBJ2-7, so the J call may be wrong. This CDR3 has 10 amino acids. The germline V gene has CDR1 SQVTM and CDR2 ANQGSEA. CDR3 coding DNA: TGCAGCGTTCTGGAGAACGAGCAGTACTTC. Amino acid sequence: CSVLENEQYF.

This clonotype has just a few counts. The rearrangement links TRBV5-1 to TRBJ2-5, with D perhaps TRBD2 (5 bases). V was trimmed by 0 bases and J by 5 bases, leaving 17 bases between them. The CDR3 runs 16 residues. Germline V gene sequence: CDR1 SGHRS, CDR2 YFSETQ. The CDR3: CASSLEGDYSGETQYF. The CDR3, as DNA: TGCGCCAGCAGCTTGGAGGGTGACTATTCGGGGGAGACCCAGTACTTC.

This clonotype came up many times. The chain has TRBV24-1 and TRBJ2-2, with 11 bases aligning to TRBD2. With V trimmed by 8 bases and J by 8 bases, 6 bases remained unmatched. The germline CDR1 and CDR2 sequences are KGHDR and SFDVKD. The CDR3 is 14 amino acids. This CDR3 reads CATMASGRRGELFF. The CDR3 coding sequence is TGTGCCACCATGGCTAGCGGGAGGCGTGGGGAGCTGTTTTTT.

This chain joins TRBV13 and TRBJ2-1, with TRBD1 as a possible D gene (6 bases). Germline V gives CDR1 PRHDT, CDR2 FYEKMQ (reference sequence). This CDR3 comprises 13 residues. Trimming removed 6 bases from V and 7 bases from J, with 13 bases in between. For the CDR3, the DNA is TGTGCCAGCAGTCCACAGGGTTGGAATGAGCAGTTCTTC. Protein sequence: CASSPQGWNEQFF.

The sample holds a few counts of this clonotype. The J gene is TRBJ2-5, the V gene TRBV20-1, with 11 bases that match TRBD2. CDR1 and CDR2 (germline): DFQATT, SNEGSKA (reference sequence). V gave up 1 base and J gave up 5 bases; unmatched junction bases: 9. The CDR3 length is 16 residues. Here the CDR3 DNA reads TGCAGTGCTAGAGGGTTTGGTAGCGGGAGGGGGGAGACCCAGTACTTC. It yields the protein CSARGFGSGRGETQYF.

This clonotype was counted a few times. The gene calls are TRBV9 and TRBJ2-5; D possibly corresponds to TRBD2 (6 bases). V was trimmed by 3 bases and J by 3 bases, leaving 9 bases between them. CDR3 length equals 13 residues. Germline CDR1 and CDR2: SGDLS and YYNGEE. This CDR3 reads CASSGIAEETQYF. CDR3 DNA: TGTGCCAGCAGCGGGATAGCGGAAGAGACCCAGTACTTC.

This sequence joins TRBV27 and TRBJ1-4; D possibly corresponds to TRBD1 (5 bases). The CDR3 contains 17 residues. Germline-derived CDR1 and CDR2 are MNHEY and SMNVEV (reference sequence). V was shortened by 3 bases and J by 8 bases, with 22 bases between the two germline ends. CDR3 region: CASSLFQGSSGKEKLFF. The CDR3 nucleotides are TGTGCCAGCAGTTTGTTTCAGGGTAGCTCCGGAAAAGAAAAACTGTTTTTT.

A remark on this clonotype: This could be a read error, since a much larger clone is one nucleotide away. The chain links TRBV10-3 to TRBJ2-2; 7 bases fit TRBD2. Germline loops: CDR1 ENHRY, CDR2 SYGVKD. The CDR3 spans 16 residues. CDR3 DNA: TGTGCCATCAGTGAATCCGGGACTATAAACAACGGGGAGCTGTTTTTT. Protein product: CAISESGTINNGELFF.

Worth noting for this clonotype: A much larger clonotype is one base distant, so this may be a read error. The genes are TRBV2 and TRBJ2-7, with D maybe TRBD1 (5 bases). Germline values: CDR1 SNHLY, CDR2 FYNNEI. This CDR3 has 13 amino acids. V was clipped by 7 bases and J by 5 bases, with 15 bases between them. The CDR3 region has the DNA TGTGCCAGCAAGCGACAGCAGGACAACGAGCAGTACTTC. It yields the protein CASKRQQDNEQYF.

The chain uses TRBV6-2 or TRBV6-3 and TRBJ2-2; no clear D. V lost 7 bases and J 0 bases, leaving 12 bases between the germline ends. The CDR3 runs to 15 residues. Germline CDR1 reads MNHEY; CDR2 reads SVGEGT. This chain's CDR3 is CASKGVTTNTGELFF. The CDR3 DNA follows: TGTGCCAGCAAAGGAGTGACCACGAACACCGGGGAGCTGTTTTTT.